This T cell receptor (beta chain) was observed in a study of shared clonotypes between healthy human individuals. Overall study results and limits: It was anticipated that sequencing depth would influence how many clonotypes donors shared.

Each donor was a Caucasian adult residing in Nashville, Tennessee. This clone was detected once. Its specificity is unknown. Deep-level settings were used for running the assay. In the original analysis: Filtering differed, since immunoSEQ gave only junction sequences and no quality scores. The data were produced by immunoSEQ multiplex PCR, yet TCRdb's version contains in-frame clones alone and is incomplete. The V and J calls and clone size are taken from that table; D and trimming were inferred from the DNA. The sample gives 450,000 to 500,000 clones, about 72% of which show up once; about 12% is in the top ten. J was trimmed by 5 bases and V by 3 bases; bases with no gene match: 4. Germline V gene data show CDR1 as MDHEN and CDR2 as SYDVKM. There are 15 residues in the CDR3.

The gene calls are TRBV28 and TRBJ2-5, with 12 nucleotides matching TRBD1. The clonotype comes from a woman aged 40 to 49 in good health. Some clones in this sample may be carry-over from other donors' samples. The sample comprised PBMCs. The CDR3 loop is CASSFGTGGRETQYF. In DNA form, the CDR3 reads TGTGCCAGCAGTTTCGGGACAGGGGGCCGGGAGACCCAGTACTTC. The whole variable domain, filled in from reference TRBV28 and TRBJ2-5, reads DVKVTQSSRYLVKRTGEKVFLECVQDMDHENMFWYRQDPGLGLRLIYFSYDVKMKEKGDIPEGYSVSREKKERFSLILESASTNQTSMYLCASSFGTGGRETQYFGPGTRLLVL.